Detailed here is one T cell receptor (beta chain). Antigen unknown. This entry is derived from a study of vaccination and CD4 T cells after COVID-19. Across the whole study: Either a CEFX pool, an HIV-1 Nef pool, or no peptide was added to control cultures. Study-wide findings and caveats: Among convalescent patients, a median roughly 90% of reactive clones emerged only after vaccination.

This CDR3 is 16 amino acids long. Looked up from germline, CDR1 is MDHEN and CDR2 is SYDVKM. V lost 4 bases, J lost 2 bases, and 15 bases lay in between. Regarding treatment: roughly ten-day PBMC culture with coronavirus spike peptide pools or control peptides (ViraFEST assay). An Oncomine TCR Beta short-read assay was used to sequence the DNA from cultured CD4+ T cells. From the PCR reads, TCRdb called clonotypes with MiXCR, one entry per CDR3 protein. The sample includes roughly 25,000 distinct CDR3 sequences, 45% to 65% seen only once; the top ten take 2.5% to 3.5%. The chain combines TRBV28 with TRBJ1-5; D uncertain. Sequenced material: CD4+ T cells from blood, cultured in vitro. The sequence came from a human donor who had recovered from COVID-19. In DNA, the CDR3 is TGTGCCAGCAGTTCGGGGTTCCGTGGGGGCAATCAGCCCCAGCATTTT. As protein: CASSSGFRGGNQPQHF.